This entry lists 2 T cell receptor beta chains sequenced from one sample in a study of OX40 agonist ivuxolimab in advanced cancers. Clones were sequenced by immunoSEQ multiplex PCR, and TCRdb holds only the in-frame ones, with some missing. The sample includes tens of thousands of clones, 80% to 90% of them seen just once. The input for sequencing was CD4+ or CD8+ T cells sorted from blood, taken in a trial of the OX40 agonist ivuxolimab. The source of these receptors is an adult with an advanced solid tumor such as melanoma, head and neck, liver or kidney cancer.

The J gene is TRBJ2-7, the V gene TRBV5-4; 9 bases match TRBD2. This CDR3 has 15 residues. The germline gives CDR1 SGHNT, CDR2 YYREEE (reference sequence). V was pared by 6 bases and J by 3 bases, with 10 bases of the junction left unmatched. The CDR3 DNA sequence: TGTGCCAGCACCCCCAGCCTAGCGGGAAACTACGAGCAGTACTTC. Translation: CASTPSLAGNYEQYF.

This sequence joins TRBV5-1 and TRBJ1-1; D is uncertain. The CDR3 covers 14 residues. CDR1 is SGHRS and CDR2 is YFSETQ in the germline V gene. V lost 2 bases to trimming and J lost 0 bases, with 8 bases between them. The CDR3 here is CASSLTNMNTEAFF. The CDR3 coding sequence is TGCGCCAGCAGCTTAACCAATATGAACACTGAAGCTTTCTTT.